The TCR beta chain under discussion was sequenced for a study of T cell repertoires in cytomegalovirus infection. On the study more broadly: From public TCR beta signatures came an indication of both CMV infection and matching HLA type. Notes on the study in general: Dominant in the ex vivo response were TCR beta clonotypes restricted by HLA-C and specific for CMV. Cumulated frequencies of public TCR beta families served to identify carriers of CMV plus the relevant HLA.

The V gene end was trimmed by 3 bases and the J gene end by 0 bases; junction bases not matched to a gene: 3. The CDR3 spans 16 residues. Germline V gives CDR1 SGHVS, CDR2 FQNEAQ. This clonotype was detected many times. Its antigen is unidentified. One entry per CDR3 protein results from TCRdb running MiXCR on the reads. The data show about 98,000 distinct CDR3 sequences, 16% seen once. The specimen sequenced was PBMCs. This TCR derives from a human donor in good health (CMV status not recorded). Some clones in this sample may be carry-over from other donors' samples. The gene calls are TRBV7-8 and TRBJ2-5; TRBD2 matches at 11 bases. CDR3 sequence: CASSFLAGGYQETQYF. The CDR3 DNA sequence: TGTGCCAGCAGCTTCCTAGCGGGGGGCTACCAAGAGACCCAGTACTTC.